This entry is about one TCR beta chain. Its antigen is undetermined. The junction departs from the called germline gene at one end, perhaps through a read error. A modified ARM-PCR protocol with three rounds of nested PCR amplified TCRbeta. TCRdb reprocessed the multiplex PCR reads with MiXCR, giving one entry per CDR3 protein. The sample carries 95,000 to 150,000 distinct CDR3 sequences, roughly 67% recorded once. The sample is drawn from a study of tumor and adjacent non-tumor tissue in lung cancer. Germline lookup yields CDR1 SGHVS and CDR2 FQNEAQ. The CDR3 has 15 amino acids. The study's findings and limits: Significantly higher TCR diversity was found in tumor than normal lung.

The template was RNA from unsorted bulk tissue. This chain connects TRBV7-8 to TRBJ2-7; 7 positions match TRBD1. The specimen was lung tumor tissue. This TCR came from a man younger than 40 with non-small cell lung cancer. CDR3 sequence (DNA): TGTGCCAGCGGCATGACAGGGTCGATGGGCCACGAGCAATACTTC. Translating gives CASGMTGSMGHEQYF. Drawing the rest from reference TRBV7-8 and TRBJ2-7, the complete variable domain is GAGVSQSPRYKVAKRGQDVALRCDPISGHVSLFWYQQALGQGPEFLTYFQNEAQLDKSGLPSDRFFAERPEGSVSTLKIQRTQQEDSAVYLCASGMTGSMGHEQYFGPGTRLTVT.